These 18 T cell receptor beta chains share one sample of origin, sequenced in a study of cytomegalovirus exposure and HLA in healthy donors. PCR involved 60 Vbeta and 13 Jbeta primers. Only in-frame clones appear in the TCRdb table, and some are missing; sequencing was by immunoSEQ multiplex PCR. The sample includes 75,000 to 90,000 clones, 75% to 90% of them seen just once. Sequencing input: PBMCs. These receptors came from a man in his forties in good health and CMV-seropositive.

The chain employs TRBV5-1 and TRBJ2-7, with D maybe TRBD2 (6 bases). The CDR3 runs 14 residues. Germline V gene data show CDR1 as SGHRS and CDR2 as YFSETQ. The germline V and J ends were trimmed by 4 bases and 0 bases, with 11 bases remaining between them. The CDR3 DNA follows: TGCGCCAGCAGCAAAGACGGGAGCTCCTACGAGCAGTACTTC. Amino acids: CASSKDGSSYEQYF.

The V and J genes are TRBV6-6 and TRBJ2-7, with 8 bases aligning to TRBD2. The CDR3 sequence is 15 residues long. Germline loops: CDR1 MNHNY, CDR2 SVGAGI (reference sequence). Trimming at V came to 6 bases and at J to 6 bases, leaving 13 bases not matched to a gene. The CDR3 reads CASRPMGREVFEQYF. In DNA, the CDR3 is TGTGCCAGCAGGCCCATGGGGCGGGAGGTTTTCGAGCAGTACTTC.

The V gene is TRBV28, the J gene TRBJ1-2; perhaps TRBD1 as D (6 bases). Trimming took 3 bases from V and 9 from J, leaving 14 bases between them. The CDR3 covers 13 residues. Germline V gene sequence: CDR1 MDHEN, CDR2 SYDVKM. The CDR3 protein is CASSLVQGFSYTF. The CDR3 coding sequence is TGTGCCAGCAGTTTGGTACAGGGTTTTAGCTACACCTTC.

The genes are TRBV7-3 and TRBJ2-1; possibly TRBD2 for D (5 bases). From germline, CDR1 is SGHTA and CDR2 FQGTGA. This CDR3 is 15 amino acids long. Trimming removed 5 bases at V and 2 bases at J, with 13 bases between. The CDR3: CASSPEGTTYNEQFF. As DNA, the CDR3 is TGTGCCAGCAGCCCCGAGGGCACAACCTACAATGAGCAGTTCTTC.

Concerning this clone itself: This sample also contains other DNA sequences that code for the same CDR3. The CDR3 bases are TGCGCCAGCAGCCTGGCTAGGACTAGCGGGAGCACAGATACGCAGTATTTT. Encoded protein: CASSLARTSGSTDTQYF. The V call is TRBV5-1, the J call TRBJ2-3; 11 bases are a match to TRBD2. The CDR3 covers 17 residues. Trimming at V came to 4 bases and at J to 0 bases, leaving 7 bases not matched to a gene. Germline V gives CDR1 SGHRS, CDR2 YFSETQ.

This clone was observed a handful of times. This chain connects TRBV5-1 to TRBJ2-7; TRBD2 matches at 9 bases. CDR1 is SGHRS, CDR2 YFSETQ, per germline. CDR3 length: 17 residues. The J segment lost 7 bases and the V segment lost 0 bases, leaving 14 bases of the junction unmatched. CDR3 in DNA: TGCGCCAGCAGCTTGGCCAGAACTAGCGGGCCCCCGGGGGAGCAGTACTTC. Protein sequence: CASSLARTSGPPGEQYF.

This clone was seen more than once but under ten times. The V and J genes are TRBV5-4 and TRBJ2-7, with TRBD1 identical over 12 bases. Germline CDR1 is SGHNT and CDR2 is YYREEE (reference sequence). With V trimmed by 5 bases and J by 3 bases, 6 bases remained unmatched. This CDR3 has 15 amino acids. Here the CDR3 reads CASSLRDRGLYEQYF. In DNA form, the CDR3 reads TGTGCCAGCAGTCTCCGGGACAGGGGGCTCTACGAGCAGTACTTC.

For this clone: Compared with germline, one end of the junction differs, possibly owing to a read error. The V call is TRBV4-1, the J call TRBJ1-5; the D is unclear. Germline CDR1 is MGHRA and CDR2 is YSYEKL. The CDR3 extends over 16 amino acids. The CDR3 DNA reads as TGTGCCAGCAGCCAAGATGGAGATTATAGCAATCAGCCCCAGCATTTT. Amino acids: CASSQDGDYSNQPQHF.

In its sample, this clone was seen once. The chain has TRBV5-8 and TRBJ2-7, with 13 bases matching TRBD2. Trimming at V came to 2 bases and at J to 3 bases, leaving 5 bases not matched to a gene. In germline, CDR1 is SGHTS, CDR2 YDEGEE. This CDR3 is built from 16 residues. In DNA form, the CDR3 reads TGTGCCAGCAGCTTCGGACTAGCGGGAGTTCTCTACGAGCAGTACTTC. Its protein is CASSFGLAGVLYEQYF.

The chain employs TRBV18 and TRBJ2-3; weak D call: TRBD1 (5 bases). Trimming shortened V by 3 bases and J by 5 bases, and 9 bases separated the two germline ends. This CDR3 is 13 amino acids long. Germline-derived CDR1 and CDR2 are KGHSH and LQKENI. The CDR3 DNA follows: TGTGCCAGCTCACCCCCAGGGAAAGATACGCAGTATTTT. Amino acids: CASSPPGKDTQYF.

The CDR3 DNA is TGTGCCAGCAGCTTGGGTAGACAGACCCAAGAGACCCAGTACTTC. Residues: CASSLGRQTQETQYF. The chain has TRBV7-6 and TRBJ2-5, with D maybe TRBD1 (5 bases). CDR1 and CDR2 from the germline V gene are SGHVS and FNYEAQ. The CDR3 loop spans 15 amino acids. V lost 3 bases and J lost 1, with 12 bases in between.

The chain is built from TRBV9 and TRBJ2-1, with TRBD2 matching over 11 bases. Trimming cost V 3 bases and J 9 bases; bases outside gene matches: 8. The CDR3 has 15 residues. Per the germline V gene, CDR1 is SGDLS and CDR2 is YYNGEE. As DNA, the CDR3 is TGTGCCAGCAGCGGCACTAGCGGGAGTATCGGTGAGCAGTTCTTC. Encoded protein: CASSGTSGSIGEQFF.

The chain combines TRBV19 with TRBJ1-1; TRBD1 matches at 7 bases. J gave up 6 bases and V 6 bases, and 13 bases lay outside the gene matches. The CDR3 runs 15 residues. The V gene's germline CDR1 is LNHDA and CDR2 SQIVND (reference sequence). CDR3 DNA: TGTGCCAGTAGCACTATGACAGGGAGGAGGGCTGAAGCTTTCTTT. This gives the protein CASSTMTGRRAEAFF.

The chain combines TRBV28 with TRBJ1-2; 7 nucleotides agree with TRBD1. The length of the CDR3 is 15 residues. V gave up 1 base and J gave up 4 bases; unmatched junction bases: 6. Germline V CDR1 and CDR2: MDHEN, SYDVKM. CDR3 DNA sequence: TGTGCCAGCAGTTTATCTGACAGGGTGGGCTATGGCTACACCTTC. It encodes CASSLSDRVGYGYTF.

This clone has only a few counts. This rearrangement joins TRBV12-5 to TRBJ2-3; TRBD2 agrees at 7 bases. V was pared by 4 bases and J by 3 bases, with 7 bases of the junction left unmatched. Germline V gives CDR1 LGHNT, CDR2 FRNRAP. The CDR3 sequence is 15 residues long. CDR3 loop: CASGSREAGTDTQYF. DNA of the CDR3: TGTGCTAGTGGTTCCCGGGAGGCCGGGACAGATACGCAGTATTTT. Together with reference TRBV12-5 and TRBJ2-3, the CDR3 gives the full variable domain: DARVTQTPRHKVTEMGQEVTMRCQPILGHNTVFWYRQTMMQGLELLAYFRNRAPLDDSGMPKDRFSAEMPDATLATLKIQPSEPRDSAVYFCASGSREAGTDTQYFGPGTRLTVL.

The chain is built from TRBV9 and TRBJ2-7; 7 bases are shared with TRBD1. V lost 4 bases to trimming and J lost 2 bases; unmatched junction nucleotides: 9. This CDR3 is 15 amino acids long. Per germline, CDR1 SGDLS and CDR2 YYNGEE. The DNA for the CDR3 is TGTGCCAGCAGCCCCGGGACAGCCTCTGCCTACGAGCAGTACTTC. As protein: CASSPGTASAYEQYF.

This sequence joins TRBV7-2 and TRBJ2-3, with D perhaps TRBD1 (6 bases). The germline V gene encodes CDR1 SGHTA and CDR2 FQGNSA. The CDR3 is 16 amino acids. V was pared by 5 bases and J by 4 bases, with 19 bases between. The CDR3 reads CASSLNRAELSDTQYF. CDR3 nucleotide sequence: TGTGCCAGCAGCCTTAACAGGGCTGAGTTGTCAGATACGCAGTATTTT.

The table lists this clone with a few counts. The chain recombines TRBV5-1 with TRBJ2-3; possibly TRBD2 for D (7 bases). This CDR3 spans 16 amino acids. The germline V gene has CDR1 SGHRS and CDR2 YFSETQ. Trimming stripped 4 bases from V and 2 bases from J, with 17 bases between. The CDR3 nucleotides read TGCGCCAGCAGCGGAGGGGGAGGGGCCCTCACAGATACGCAGTATTTT. Its protein is CASSGGGGALTDTQYF. The full variable domain, in which reference TRBV5-1 and TRBJ2-3 provide the parts outside the CDR3, is KAGVTQTPRYLIKTRGQQVTLSCSPISGHRSVSWYQQTPGQGLQFLFEYFSETQRNKGNFPGRFSGRQFSNSRSEMNVSTLELGDSALYLCASSGGGGALTDTQYFGPGTRLTVL.